The 13 T cell receptor beta chains in this list originate from one sample, sequenced in a study of blood T cell repertoires in COVID-19. Only in-frame clones appear in the TCRdb table, and some are missing; sequencing was by immunoSEQ multiplex PCR. The sample lists about 200,000 clones, 82% seen once, with about 12% in the top ten. The sample was PBMCs or T cells enriched from blood (not recorded which). All receptors derive from a man aged 35-49 years who had recovered from COVID-19.

The J gene is TRBJ2-5, the V gene TRBV5-4, with 9 nucleotides matching TRBD2. Trimming took 6 bases from V and 5 from J; bases not matched to a gene: 17. The V gene's germline CDR1 is SGHNT and CDR2 YYREEE (reference sequence). This CDR3 spans 17 amino acids. Here the CDR3 DNA reads TGTGCCAGCAACCGTTGGGGCAGTAGCGGGAGTGAGGAGACCCAGTACTTC. It yields the protein CASNRWGSSGSEETQYF.

In its sample, this clone was seen once. V is TRBV27 and J is TRBJ2-2; D is ambiguous. CDR1 MNHEY and CDR2 SMNVEV come from the germline V gene (reference sequence). With 6 bases removed from V and 0 bases from J, the gap between germline ends came to 8 bases. The CDR3 is 14 amino acids. In nucleotides, the CDR3 is TGTGCCAGCAGCCTGACAACGAACACCGGGGAGCTGTTTTTT. Residues: CASSLTTNTGELFF.

This clone has only one observation. The rearrangement uses TRBV5-1 and TRBJ1-2, with 10 bases fitting TRBD1. The trim removed 1 base at V and 6 bases at J, leaving 3 bases unmatched. Germline lookup yields CDR1 SGHRS and CDR2 YFSETQ. The CDR3 has 14 residues. This CDR3 is CASSLMTGGDGYTF. Here the CDR3 DNA reads TGCGCCAGCAGCTTGATGACAGGGGGCGATGGCTACACCTTC.

The V and J genes are TRBV30 and TRBJ1-4; D ambiguous. Trimming removed 4 bases from V and 5 bases from J, with 8 bases in between. This CDR3 is 12 amino acids long. Germline V gene lookup returns CDR1 GTSNPN and CDR2 SVGIG (reference sequence). The DNA for the CDR3 is TGTGCCTGGACTCTACCAAATGAAAAACTGTTTTTT. It specifies CAWTLPNEKLFF.

The V gene is TRBV6-2 or TRBV6-3, the J gene TRBJ1-1; tentative D call: TRBD1 (6 bases). Trimming removed 4 bases at V and 1 base at J, with 19 bases between. CDR1 is MNHEY, CDR2 SVGEGT, per germline. The CDR3 contains 17 residues. The CDR3 is CASSSLQGFRGNTEAFF. Written as DNA, the CDR3 is TGTGCCAGCAGTTCTTTACAGGGTTTTCGTGGGAACACTGAAGCTTTCTTT.

This chain uses TRBV18 with TRBJ2-7; 12 positions agree with TRBD2. This CDR3 comprises 17 residues. Germline loops: CDR1 KGHSH, CDR2 LQKENI. The trim removed 4 bases at V and 0 bases at J, leaving 7 bases unmatched. This CDR3 reads CASSQGLAGGSSYEQYV. The CDR3 nucleotides read TGTGCCAGCTCACAGGGACTAGCGGGTGGGAGCTCCTACGAGCAGTACGTC.

V is TRBV28 and J is TRBJ1-2, with a possible D match to TRBD1 (5 bases). V dropped 6 bases and J dropped 4 bases, with 15 bases sitting between them. CDR3 size: 14 residues. Germline V CDR1 and CDR2: MDHEN, SYDVKM. DNA for the CDR3: TGTGCCAGCAGCTTCATTGGGACTAGCTATGGCTACACCTTC. Translated: CASSFIGTSYGYTF.

The chain is built from TRBV18 and TRBJ2-5; 8 bases fit TRBD1. The CDR3 runs to 13 residues. Germline assignment: CDR1 KGHSH and CDR2 LQKENI. With V trimmed by 8 bases and J by 5 bases, 7 bases remained unmatched. The CDR3 DNA sequence: TGTGCCAGCGGCCAGGGGGCAAGGGAGACCCAGTACTTC. Its protein is CASGQGARETQYF.

The V and J genes are TRBV5-1 and TRBJ1-2; TRBD1 is a possible D gene (6 bases). The germline V gene encodes CDR1 SGHRS and CDR2 YFSETQ. This CDR3 comprises 14 residues. V lost 0 bases, J lost 6 bases, and 12 bases lay in between. The CDR3: CASSLAPGDHGYTF. Here the CDR3 DNA reads TGCGCCAGCAGCTTGGCCCCAGGGGACCATGGCTACACCTTC.

The chain joins TRBV19 to TRBJ2-1; TRBD2 matches at 10 bases. The CDR3 has 15 residues. Germline V gives CDR1 LNHDA, CDR2 SQIVND (reference sequence). Trimming cost V 4 bases and J 4 bases; bases outside gene matches: 4. The CDR3 here is CASSKLAGRYNEQFF. CDR3 sequence (DNA): TGTGCCAGTAGTAAACTAGCGGGGAGGTACAATGAGCAGTTCTTC.

The chain links TRBV27 to TRBJ2-1; 12 bases map to TRBD2. CDR1 and CDR2 from the germline V gene are MNHEY and SMNVEV (reference sequence). V gave up 5 bases and J gave up 7 bases; unmatched junction bases: 12. The CDR3 runs 17 residues. CDR3 amino acids: CASSMTSGSAIGNEQFF. CDR3 coding DNA: TGTGCCAGCAGTATGACTAGCGGGAGTGCGATAGGAAATGAGCAGTTCTTC.

The gene calls are TRBV21-1 and TRBJ2-3; the DNA was not compared with TRBD2, the D call given in the table. TRBV21-1 is a documented pseudogene. The CDR3 loop spans 16 amino acids. The CDR3: CASTNERATRTDTQYF. In DNA form, the CDR3 reads TGTGCCAGCACTAACGAGCGGGCCACGAGAACAGATACGCAGTATTTT.

The chain links TRBV6-5 to TRBJ2-3; D is possibly TRBD2 (5 bases). The CDR3 covers 15 residues. In germline, CDR1 is MNHEY, CDR2 SVGAGI. Trimming took 6 bases from V and 0 from J, leaving 13 bases between them. This CDR3 is CASSRTRTSTDTQYF. The CDR3 coding sequence is TGTGCCAGCAGCCGCACCCGGACTAGCACAGATACGCAGTATTTT.